These T cell receptor beta chains were read from a single sample in a study of CD8+ T cells in alopecia areata. Using immunoSEQ multiplex PCR, the repertoire was profiled, and TCRdb retains in-frame clones only, with some absent. The sample carries roughly 250,000 clones, roughly 63% recorded once. Sequences were derived from CD4+ T cells sorted from blood, sampled at roughly week 52, from a patient treated with tofacitinib. Every receptor here comes from a human donor with alopecia areata. CDR3s include the opening cysteine and the closing phenylalanine or tryptophan.

j_gene,v_gene,CDR3aa
TRBJ1-3,TRBV7-2,CASSLSSGNTIYF
TRBJ1-2,TRBV20-1,CSAGTEEGYTF
TRBJ2-6,TRBV11-2,CASSPGRFDVLTF
TRBJ1-1,TRBV29-1,CSVDWGNTEAFF
TRBJ1-6,TRBV6-1,CASHRSTEAPLHF
TRBJ1-5,TRBV30,CAWSVWGSNQPQHF
TRBJ2-2,TRBV2,CASSELTGELFF
TRBJ2-4,TRBV30,CAWSHLGADGPNIQYF
TRBJ1-6,TRBV5-6,CASSLVDSPLHF
TRBJ2-2,TRBV2,CASRNQGGGTGELFF
TRBJ2-1,TRBV19,CASSIEQGASDEQFF
TRBJ2-3,TRBV29-1,CSVSEGGTSGTDTQYF
TRBJ2-1,TRBV29-1,CSGNTGGDEQFF
TRBJ2-6,TRBV13,CASSPKGSGANVLTF
TRBJ1-1,TRBV29-1,CSATTHTEAFF
TRBJ2-3,TRBV5-1,CASSLGQGGTDTQYF
TRBJ1-2,TRBV30,CAWSEASGYTF
TRBJ1-3,TRBV6-5,CASSPMFTSGNTIYF
TRBJ1-2,TRBV7-9,CASSPYGYTF
TRBJ2-5,TRBV13,CASRLTGTAQETQYF
TRBJ2-3,TRBV7-8,CASSLLPDRTDTQYF
TRBJ1-4,TRBV6-5,CASKVGEKLFF
TRBJ1-1,TRBV25-1,CASSELAVKGKAFF
TRBJ1-5,TRBV29-1,CSVGQGSNQPQHF
TRBJ2-1,TRBV7-9,CATSGQANEQFF
TRBJ1-2,TRBV4-1,CASSPYPDRGGYTF
TRBJ2-3,TRBV5-1,CASSSGIPIRTDTQYF
TRBJ1-5,TRBV10-3,CAINPGRDNQPQHF
TRBJ2-7,TRBV7-8,CASSFGTSVRGEQYF
TRBJ2-6,TRBV2,CASRLTGGATGANVLTF
TRBJ1-1,TRBV29-1,CSVAGQGTEAFF
TRBJ2-1,TRBV29-1,CSAEGSSYNEQFF
TRBJ1-6,TRBV9,CASSVGGDSPLHF
TRBJ1-2,TRBV2,CASSERVSYGYTF
TRBJ1-2,TRBV7-6,CASSLSAGTLYGYTF
TRBJ2-3,TRBV29-1,CSAEGSGRDTQYF
TRBJ1-2,TRBV29-1,CSVVGQGNGYTF
TRBJ2-5,TRBV5-4,CASSPTNFQETQYF
TRBJ2-4,TRBV29-1,CSVGQTKNIQYF
TRBJ2-7,TRBV4-2,CASSQEAARDSYEQYF
TRBJ1-1,TRBV30,CAWSPEAFF
TRBJ1-2,TRBV7-8,CASSIEWGSTVYGYTF
TRBJ2-7,TRBV7-3,CASSLKGKRGDEQYF
TRBJ2-7,TRBV14,CASSHPGQRGFEEQYF
TRBJ2-5,TRBV27,CASSFREQETQYF
TRBJ1-2,TRBV4-1,CASSQFTPNYGYTF
TRBJ1-2,TRBV5-1,CASSVGRAGAADYGYTF